What follows are 8 T cell receptor beta chains derived from one specimen sequenced in a study of blood T cell repertoires in COVID-19. TCRdb keeps only in-frame clones here, not all; method: immunoSEQ multiplex PCR. The sample lists 100,000 to 130,000 clones; about three quarters were seen once. Sequencing was performed on peripheral blood. The receptor set was obtained from a man in his 70s with acute or convalescent COVID-19.

This clone was seen once. At one end, the junction sequence differs from germline, possibly due to a read error. The chain is built from TRBV7-3 and TRBJ2-1; 12 nucleotides agree with TRBD2. The CDR3 length is 15 residues. Germline V gene lookup returns CDR1 SGHTA and CDR2 FQGTGA. Here the CDR3 DNA reads TGTGCCAGCAGCCCACTAGCGGGGGGCTACAGTGAGCAGTTCTTC. It specifies CASSPLAGGYSEQFF.

The chain recombines TRBV7-2 with TRBJ2-7, with TRBD1 identical over 9 bases. The CDR3 extends over 16 amino acids. The V gene's germline CDR1 is SGHTA and CDR2 FQGNSA. The ends lost 5 bases at V and 3 bases at J; junction bases unmatched: 11. The CDR3 region is CASSEQHGTGYYEQYF. Here the CDR3 DNA reads TGTGCCAGCAGCGAACAACACGGGACAGGGTACTACGAGCAGTACTTC.

This clone was recorded only once. The V and J genes are TRBV5-1 and TRBJ2-3; 7 bases line up with TRBD1. The V and J ends lost 4 bases and 2 bases, in that order; junction bases with no gene match: 13. There are 17 residues in the CDR3. Per germline, CDR1 SGHRS and CDR2 YFSETQ. As DNA, the CDR3 is TGCGCCAGCAGCCTTACTCCGGGACAGAAAATCACAGATACGCAGTATTTT. Translated: CASSLTPGQKITDTQYF.

V usage is TRBV10-3 and J usage is TRBJ2-3, with D possibly TRBD1 on 5 matching bases. There are 14 residues in the CDR3. The V end was cut by 7 bases, the J end by 2 bases, with 13 bases between. Germline V gene data show CDR1 as ENHRY and CDR2 as SYGVKD. The CDR3 nucleotides read TGTGCCATCAAAGACAGCAAAACCACAGATACGCAGTATTTT. Translating gives CAIKDSKTTDTQYF.

This clone occurred once. The chain carries TRBV9 and TRBJ2-3, with D hard to call. The V gene lost 1 base and the J gene lost 6 bases, with 6 bases spanning the gap. Germline V gene sequence: CDR1 SGDLS, CDR2 YYNGEE. The CDR3 is 12 amino acids. The CDR3 DNA reads as TGTGCCAGCAGCGTATGGCAGGATACGCAGTATTTT. It translates to CASSVWQDTQYF. The full variable domain, completed using reference TRBV9 and TRBJ2-3, is DSGVTQTPKHLITATGQRVTLRCSPRSGDLSVYWYQQSLDQGLQFLIQYYNGEERAKGNILERFSAQQFPDLHSELNLSSLELGDSALYFCASSVWQDTQYFGPGTRLTVL.

J is TRBJ1-2 and V is TRBV19, with a weak D call TRBD1 (6 bases). CDR1 is LNHDA, CDR2 SQIVND, per germline (reference sequence). The V gene lost 6 bases and the J gene lost 8 bases, with 19 bases spanning the gap. The CDR3 extends over 14 amino acids. The CDR3 DNA is TGTGCCAGTAGAGATACAGGGTGGGATGGAGGCTACACCTTC. The encoded protein is CASRDTGWDGGYTF.

V usage is TRBV18 and J usage is TRBJ1-5, with D possibly TRBD1 on 5 matching bases. The CDR3 spans 13 residues. Between the trimmed V and J ends, which lost 3 bases and 9 bases, there was a span of 12 bases. Germline V gene data show CDR1 as KGHSH and CDR2 as LQKENI. The DNA for the CDR3 is TGTGCCAGCTCACCCGACAGTGCATCGCCCCAGCATTTT. This gives the protein CASSPDSASPQHF.

The chain links TRBV9 to TRBJ1-4; D gene ambiguous. The CDR3 is 14 residues long. Germline V gene data show CDR1 as SGDLS and CDR2 as YYNGEE. V lost 0 bases and J lost 3, with 6 bases in between. This chain's CDR3 is CASSVGPANEKLFF. CDR3 coding DNA: TGTGCCAGCAGCGTAGGTCCGGCTAATGAAAAACTGTTTTTT.